A single sample is the source of the 14 T cell receptor beta chains below, sequenced in a study of blood T cell repertoires in COVID-19. Assay: immunoSEQ multiplex PCR; the TCRdb copy retains only in-frame clones and omits some. The sample holds fewer than 300,000 clones, less than 85% seen once. Sequenced sample: peripheral blood. These receptor sequences come from a woman younger than 30 with acute or convalescent COVID-19.

CDR3 loop: CATSQYTGADTQYF. The CDR3 nucleotides read TGTGCCACCAGCCAGTATACGGGAGCAGATACGCAGTATTTT. This chain uses TRBV24-1 with TRBJ2-3, with D perhaps TRBD2 (6 bases). The CDR3 consists of 14 residues. In germline, CDR1 is KGHDR, CDR2 SFDVKD. V lost 7 bases to trimming and J lost 4 bases, with 14 bases between them.

The chain joins TRBV19 to TRBJ1-6, with 11 bases fitting TRBD1. The length of the CDR3 is 14 residues. V was pared by 5 bases and J by 9 bases, with 3 bases of the junction left unmatched. CDR1 is LNHDA, CDR2 SQIVND, per germline (reference sequence). The CDR3 sequence is CASSGTGGSSPLHF. The CDR3 coding sequence is TGTGCCAGTAGTGGGACAGGGGGATCTTCACCCCTCCACTTT.

The J gene is TRBJ2-7, the V gene TRBV6-7, with 13 bases matching TRBD2. TRBV6-7 is an ORF, and what it does is uncertain. The junction had 10 bases not matched to a gene; V was cut back by 5 bases and J by 9 bases. This CDR3 is 15 amino acids long. CDR3 protein: CASSVRTSGSYGQYF. The DNA of the CDR3 is TGTGCCAGCAGTGTGAGGACTAGCGGGAGTTATGGGCAGTACTTC.

This clone was seen a handful of times. The J gene is TRBJ2-7, the V gene TRBV30; D could derive from TRBD1 or TRBD2 (6 bases each). This CDR3 has 12 amino acids. Between the trimmed V and J ends, which lost 5 bases and 3 bases, there was a span of 11 bases. The germline V gene has CDR1 GTSNPN and CDR2 SVGIG (reference sequence). The CDR3 DNA reads TGTGCCTGGGGGGGGCAGAACTACGAGCAGTACTTC. It specifies CAWGGQNYEQYF.

The V gene is TRBV6-2 or TRBV6-3, the J gene TRBJ1-5; possible D gene TRBD1, 6 bases. Germline V gene sequence: CDR1 MNHEY, CDR2 SVGEGT. Trimming removed 0 bases from V and 3 bases from J, with 9 bases in between. The CDR3 covers 15 residues. CDR3 in DNA: TGTGCCAGCAGTTACTCAGGGGGTTTCAATCAGCCCCAGCATTTT. The encoded protein is CASSYSGGFNQPQHF.

The V call is TRBV9, the J call TRBJ2-1, with 7 bases that match TRBD1. V shed 0 bases and J 10 bases; nucleotides not matched to a gene: 10. In germline, CDR1 is SGDLS, CDR2 YYNGEE. The CDR3 has 15 residues. CDR3 nucleotide sequence: TGTGCCAGCAGCGTAGGGCAGGGGGTTGGGGAGGAGCAGTTCTTC. Amino acids: CASSVGQGVGEEQFF.

The V and J genes are TRBV9 and TRBJ1-4; 9 bases match TRBD1. Germline lookup yields CDR1 SGDLS and CDR2 YYNGEE. The CDR3 consists of 16 residues. V lost 0 bases, J lost 8 bases, and 8 bases stayed unmatched. The CDR3 DNA is TGTGCCAGCAGCGTAGGGTGGGGACAGGGTGGCGAAAAACTGTTTTTT. It is translated as CASSVGWGQGGEKLFF.

This chain joins TRBV27 and TRBJ2-1; 11 bases are shared with TRBD2. Trimming removed 2 bases from V and 9 bases from J; junction bases left unmatched: 6. The CDR3 length is 15 residues. Germline values: CDR1 MNHEY, CDR2 SMNVEV (reference sequence). Written as DNA, the CDR3 is TGTGCCAGCAGTTTAACCCTCGGACTAGCGGGTGAGCAGTTCTTC. It is translated as CASSLTLGLAGEQFF.

The chain combines TRBV2 with TRBJ1-2; D is unresolved. Germline V CDR1 and CDR2: SNHLY, FYNNEI. V was pared by 5 bases and J by 4 bases, with 14 bases between. This CDR3 contains 14 residues. CDR3 DNA sequence: TGTGCCAGCAGTCCTACGCAAGTCGGCTATGGCTACACCTTC. Translation: CASSPTQVGYGYTF.

In the case of this clone: The same CDR3 can be traced to other DNA sequences in this sample. The chain uses TRBV28 and TRBJ1-5, with unresolved D. CDR3 size: 16 residues. V dropped 6 bases and J dropped 0 bases, with 15 bases sitting between them. Germline loops: CDR1 MDHEN, CDR2 SYDVKM. CDR3 loop: CASSLSAGNSNQPQHF. DNA for the CDR3: TGTGCCAGCAGCCTAAGTGCGGGGAATAGCAATCAGCCCCAGCATTTT.

V is TRBV2 and J is TRBJ2-3; 8 bases fit TRBD1. Germline CDR1 SNHLY, CDR2 FYNNEI. The V segment lost 7 bases and the J segment 0 bases; nucleotides outside the gene matches: 6. CDR3 size: 15 residues. The CDR3 DNA reads TGTGCCAGCATCCGGACAGGGACTAGCACAGATACGCAGTATTTT. It specifies CASIRTGTSTDTQYF.

The rearrangement joins TRBV6-2 or TRBV6-3 to TRBJ1-3; 7 nucleotides match TRBD1. In germline, CDR1 is MNHEY, CDR2 SVGEGT. This CDR3 has 14 amino acids. V was pared by 6 bases and J by 2 bases, with 4 bases of the junction left unmatched. The CDR3 loop is CASSNQGAGNTIYF. The CDR3 DNA sequence: TGTGCCAGCAGCAACCAGGGGGCTGGAAACACCATATATTTT.

V usage is TRBV9 and J usage is TRBJ2-5, with 7 positions matching TRBD2. V shed 0 bases and J 2 bases; nucleotides not matched to a gene: 10. The CDR3 is 17 amino acids. Germline V gene data show CDR1 as SGDLS and CDR2 as YYNGEE. CDR3: CASSVGLVQRGQETQYF. The CDR3 region has the DNA TGTGCCAGCAGCGTAGGGCTGGTCCAGCGGGGACAAGAGACCCAGTACTTC.

The chain carries TRBV27 and TRBJ2-7; D not resolved. This CDR3 region has 14 residues. In germline, CDR1 is MNHEY, CDR2 SMNVEV (reference sequence). V was cut by 3 bases and J by 4 bases, with 13 bases left in between. CDR3 in amino acids: CASSFTDPSYEQYF. CDR3 nucleotide sequence: TGTGCCAGCAGTTTCACAGACCCTTCGTACGAGCAGTACTTC.